The entry below gives a single TCR beta chain sequence along with its context. These data belong to a study of T cell changes during pregnancy in multiple sclerosis. The junction had 8 bases not matched to a gene; V was cut back by 0 bases and J by 7 bases. The CDR3 is made up of 15 amino acids. Germline CDR1 SQVTM, CDR2 ANQGSEA. TCRdb keeps only in-frame clones here, not all; method: immunoSEQ multiplex PCR. The table lists about 40,000 clones, roughly 85% of them singletons. Specimen: CD4+ T cells from peripheral blood mononuclear cells, collected before pregnancy. The clonotype originates from a female donor with multiple sclerosis, enrolled in a pregnancy study. V gene TRBV29-1 combines with J gene TRBJ1-4; 7 positions agree with TRBD1. The chain's CDR3 is CSVEETRGLGEKLFF. DNA for the CDR3: TGCAGCGTTGAAGAGACGAGGGGGCTGGGTGAAAAACTGTTTTTT.